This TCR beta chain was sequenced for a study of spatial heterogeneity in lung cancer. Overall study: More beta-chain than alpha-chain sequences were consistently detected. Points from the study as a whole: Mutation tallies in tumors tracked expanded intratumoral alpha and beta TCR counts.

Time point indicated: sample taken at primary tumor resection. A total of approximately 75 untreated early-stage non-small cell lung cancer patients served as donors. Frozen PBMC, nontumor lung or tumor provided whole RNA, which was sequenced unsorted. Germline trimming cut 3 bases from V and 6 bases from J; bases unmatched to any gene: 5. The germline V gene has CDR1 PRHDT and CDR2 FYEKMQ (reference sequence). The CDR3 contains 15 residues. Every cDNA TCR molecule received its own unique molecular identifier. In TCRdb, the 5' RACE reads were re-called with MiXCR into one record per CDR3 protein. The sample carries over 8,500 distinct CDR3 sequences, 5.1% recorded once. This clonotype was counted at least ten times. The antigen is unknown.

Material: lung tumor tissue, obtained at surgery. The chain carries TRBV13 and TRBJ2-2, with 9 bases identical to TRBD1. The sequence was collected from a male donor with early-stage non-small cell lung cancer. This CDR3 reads CASSFGQGLAGELFF. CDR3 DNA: TGTGCCAGCAGCTTCGGACAGGGGTTGGCCGGGGAGCTGTTTTTT.